This T cell receptor beta chain was sequenced in a study of shared clonotypes between healthy human individuals. About this clone: This sample also contains other DNA sequences that code for the same CDR3.

Terminally differentiated effector memory CD45RA+ cells were excluded from the naive CD8 cells, which were CD45RO-negative and positively selected for CCR7. Each subset's genomic DNA was shared equally among a number of immunoSEQ plates. Assay used: immunoSEQ multiplex PCR; TCRdb lists only in-frame clones, some missing. The sample yields about 2 million clones, over 85% seen once. The TCR comes from a man in his late teens or twenties in good health. The sequenced material came from naive CD8+ T cells sorted from blood.

CDR3 in amino acids: CASSLRQGDQPQHF. In DNA, the CDR3 is TGTGCCAGCAGTTTGCGACAGGGCGATCAGCCCCAGCATTTT. The chain uses TRBV28 and TRBJ1-5, with 7 bases that match TRBD1. V lost 3 bases, J lost 5 bases, and 4 bases stayed unmatched. Germline lookup yields CDR1 MDHEN and CDR2 SYDVKM. The CDR3 loop spans 14 amino acids. Drawing the rest from reference TRBV28 and TRBJ1-5, the complete variable domain is DVKVTQSSRYLVKRTGEKVFLECVQDMDHENMFWYRQDPGLGLRLIYFSYDVKMKEKGDIPEGYSVSREKKERFSLILESASTNQTSMYLCASSLRQGDQPQHFGDGTRLSIL.